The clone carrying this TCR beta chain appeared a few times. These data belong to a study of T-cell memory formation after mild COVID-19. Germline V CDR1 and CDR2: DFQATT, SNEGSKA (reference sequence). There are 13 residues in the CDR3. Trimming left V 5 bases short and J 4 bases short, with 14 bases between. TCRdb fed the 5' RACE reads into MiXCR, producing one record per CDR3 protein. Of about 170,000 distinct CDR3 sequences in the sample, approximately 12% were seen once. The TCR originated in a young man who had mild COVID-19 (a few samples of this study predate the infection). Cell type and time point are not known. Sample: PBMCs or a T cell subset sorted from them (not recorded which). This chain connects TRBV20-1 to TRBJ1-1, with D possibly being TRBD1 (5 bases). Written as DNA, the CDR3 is TGCAGTGCTGTGGGGGGGTCGGGCACTGAAGCTTTCTTT. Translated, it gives CSAVGGSGTEAFF.